Following are 5 T cell receptor beta chains from one sample sequenced in a study of blood T cell repertoires in COVID-19 (dated by TCRdb to the early 2020s). Library prep was done by the immunoSEQ multiplex PCR assay. This is the immuneACCESS table as TCRdb keeps it, with only in-frame sequences that have V and J called. A part of the clones is gone; compared with another copy, unresolved V genes explain less than half, and the rest is unexplained. This sample lists some 70,000 clones; more than 70% were detected once. The ten top clones hold 5% to 7% of the sample. The sequenced material came from peripheral blood. The receptors originated from a woman in her 70s with acute or convalescent COVID-19.

This clone was observed a handful of times. The genes are TRBV3-1 (or the pseudogene TRBV3-2) and TRBJ1-1; unclear D gene. There are 16 residues in the CDR3. Trimming stripped 4 bases from V and 0 bases from J, with 15 bases between. Germline V gene lookup returns CDR1 LGHDT and CDR2 YNNKEL (reference sequence). CDR3 region: CASSRMGGRLNTEAFF. DNA for the CDR3: TGTGCCAGCAGCCGGATGGGAGGCAGGCTGAACACTGAAGCTTTCTTT.

This chain links TRBV2 with TRBJ1-6, with D tentatively TRBD1 (5 bases). Germline CDR1 reads SNHLY; CDR2 reads FYNNEI. Between the trimmed V and J ends, which lost 4 bases and 0 bases, there was a span of 13 bases. The CDR3 consists of 17 residues. For the CDR3, the DNA is TGTGCCAGCAGTGCCCATGGGGCCAGCTCCTATAATTCACCCCTCCACTTT. It translates to CASSAHGASSYNSPLHF.

The J gene is TRBJ2-1, the V gene TRBV7-2, with TRBD1 identical over 7 bases. The J segment lost 0 bases and the V segment lost 0 bases, leaving 5 bases of the junction unmatched. Germline V gene data show CDR1 as SGHTA and CDR2 as FQGNSA. The CDR3 length is 17 residues. CDR3 protein: CASSLASGGSSYNEQFF. The CDR3 nucleotides are TGTGCCAGCAGCTTAGCGTCAGGGGGTAGCTCCTACAATGAGCAGTTCTTC.

In its sample, this clone was seen once. This chain connects TRBV7-2 to TRBJ2-7; D may be TRBD2 (5 bases). V lost 4 bases to trimming and J lost 4 bases, with 11 bases between them. The CDR3 consists of 13 residues. Germline lookup yields CDR1 SGHTA and CDR2 FQGNSA. CDR3 in amino acids: CASSSTREYEQYF. The CDR3 region has the DNA TGTGCCAGCAGCTCAACAAGGGAGTACGAGCAGTACTTC.

CDR3 in amino acids: CASSLDTNTGELFF. As DNA, the CDR3 is TGTGCCAGCAGCTTAGACACCAACACCGGGGAGCTGTTTTTT. The genes are TRBV7-3 and TRBJ2-2; D is uncertain. V gave up 2 bases and J gave up 2 bases, with 6 bases separating them. This CDR3 has 14 amino acids. Per germline, CDR1 SGHTA and CDR2 FQGTGA.